This T cell receptor beta chain comes out of a study of blood T cell repertoires in COVID-19 (dated by TCRdb to 2018 to 2020). About the study as a whole: Samples from collaborators originated in the United States, Italy and Spain and spanned both the acute and convalescent phases of COVID-19. HLA class I and class II types, where available, came from metadata supplied by the sample provider rather than from assay-based typing. The prospective study material was composed of cDNA or gDNA derived from T cells, B-cell-depleted T cells, or PBMCs. The repertoires were made available in a free public database intended to serve as a resource for research on the immune response to SARS-CoV-2. The sample metadata nearly always contained a de-identified subject ID, COVID-19 status, age in years and sex. Subjects who had been exposed to COVID-19, were actively infected with it, or had recovered from it provided the deeply sampled blood TCRbeta repertoires that made up the dataset. Samples were obtained from the ongoing ImmuneRACE study (first 160 participants) and from about 1,300 subjects provided by 6 global collaborators.

The immunoSEQ Assay, a bias-controlled multiplex PCR, was used to amplify TCRbeta CDR3 regions from genomic DNA. In the original analysis: The number of nucleated cells in each sample was estimated by amplification of reference gene primers within the assay. To quantify the absolute abundance of each unique TCRbeta CDR3 rearrangement, sequence reads were collapsed and filtered. For each sample, productive Simpson clonality was calculated as the square root of Simpson's diversity index across productive rearrangements. Here the immuneACCESS table is served through TCRdb, limited to in-frame sequences with V and J called. Missing clones are a known gap in these copies; in checked studies unresolved V genes cover under half, and the rest lacks a known reason. The V and J calls and clone size were taken over from that table, and D and trimming were inferred from the DNA. The sample has around 170,000 clones on record, about three quarters of them singletons. The ten most abundant clones make up roughly 10% of the sample.

What the research found in general, with its limitations: The quantity of clinical and demographic metadata differed by source and by participant and was supplied without curation.

On this clone itself: It lacks a known antigen. Base qualities are missing; no much larger clone stands one base away.

At one collaborating source in Seattle, patients were enrolled during active infection and were followed longitudinally through the course of disease. The collaborating institutions used their own protocols to collect whole blood in K2EDTA tubes. For TCRbeta analysis, collaborator samples were shipped as frozen whole blood, as isolated PBMCs, or as DNA extracted from either sample type. CDR1 KGHSH and CDR2 LQKENI are derived from the germline V gene. V and J are trimmed by 2 bases and 3 bases, and the gene matches miss 9 bases of the junction. From cysteine to phenylalanine, the CDR3 is 17 amino acids long. Only the CDR3 part of the read is kept: 51 bases, read in frame from the first base.

The sequence was collected from a woman over 75 with COVID-19, enrolled during active disease. Material for sequencing was peripheral blood. The receptor chain draws on TRBV18 and TRBJ1-5, with 8 bases in between that match TRBD1. At the DNA level, the sequence is TGTGCCAGCTCACCATTACCCCAGGGGGCCCTCAATCAGCCCCAGCATTTT. This translates into CASSPLPQGALNQPQHF.